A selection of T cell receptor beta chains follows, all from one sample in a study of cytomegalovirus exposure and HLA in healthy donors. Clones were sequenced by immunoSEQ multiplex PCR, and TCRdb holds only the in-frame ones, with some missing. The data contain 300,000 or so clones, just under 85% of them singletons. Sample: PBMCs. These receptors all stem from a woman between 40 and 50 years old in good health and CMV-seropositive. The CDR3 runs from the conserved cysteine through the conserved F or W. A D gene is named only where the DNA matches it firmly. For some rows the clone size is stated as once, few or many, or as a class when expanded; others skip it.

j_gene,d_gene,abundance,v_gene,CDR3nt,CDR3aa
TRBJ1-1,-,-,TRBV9,TGTGCCAGCAGCTCATTAGCACAGGTCGGCACTGAAGCTTTCTTT,CASSSLAQVGTEAFF
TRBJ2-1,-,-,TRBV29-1,TGCAGCGGGGGACTCACCGGCAATGAGCAGTTCTTC,CSGGLTGNEQFF
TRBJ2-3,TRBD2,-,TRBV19,TGTGCCAGTAGTAGAGTAAGCGGGAGGGCCGGTACGCAGTATTTT,CASSRVSGRAGTQYF
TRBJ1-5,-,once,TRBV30,TGTGCCTGGAGTCGGGGATATAGCAATCAGCCCCAGCATTTT,CAWSRGYSNQPQHF
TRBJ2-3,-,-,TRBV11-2,TGTGCCAGCAGCCATTTCATGGAAGGGGTTGCGGATACGCAGTATTTT,CASSHFMEGVADTQYF
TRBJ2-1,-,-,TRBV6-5,TGTGCCAGCAGTTACTCGGTGGTTAGCAATGAGCAGTTCTTC,CASSYSVVSNEQFF
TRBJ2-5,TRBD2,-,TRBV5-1,TGCGCCAGCAGCTTTGGACTAGCGGAAGAGACCCAGTACTTC,CASSFGLAEETQYF
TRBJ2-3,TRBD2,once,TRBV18,TGTGCCAGCTCACCCCCGGGACTAGCGGGAGGCACAGATACGCAGTATTTT,CASSPPGLAGGTDTQYF
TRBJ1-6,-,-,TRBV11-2,TGTGCCAGCAGCGTGACCCCGGGTTCACCCCTCCACTTT,CASSVTPGSPLHF
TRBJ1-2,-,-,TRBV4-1,TGCGCCAGCAGCCAAGAGGGGGGTAGCTATGGCTACACCTTC,CASSQEGGSYGYTF
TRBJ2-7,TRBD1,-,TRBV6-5,TGTGCCAGCAGCGAAACAGGGGGAAACGAGCAGTACTTC,CASSETGGNEQYF
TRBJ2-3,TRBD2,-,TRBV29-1,TGCAGCGTTGATGGGACTAGCGGGAGTACAGATACGCAGTATTTT,CSVDGTSGSTDTQYF
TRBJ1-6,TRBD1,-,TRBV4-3,TGCGCCAGCAGCCAAGACCCGGGACAGGGATCACCCCTCCACTTT,CASSQDPGQGSPLHF
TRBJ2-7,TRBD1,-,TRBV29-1,TGCAGCGCCCCCAGACAGGGGGCCGAGCAGTACTTC,CSAPRQGAEQYF
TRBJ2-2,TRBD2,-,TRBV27,TGTGCCAGCAGTTTATCGACGGGGGGGAACACCGGGGAGCTGTTTTTT,CASSLSTGGNTGELFF
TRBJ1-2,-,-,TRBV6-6,TGTGCCAGCAGTTCGTATGGCTACACCTTC,CASSSYGYTF
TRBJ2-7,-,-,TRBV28,TGTGCCAGCGCCGGGACTTATACCTACGAGCAGTACTTC,CASAGTYTYEQYF
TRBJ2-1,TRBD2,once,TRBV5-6,TGTGCCAGCAGGCAGGGACTAGCGGGAGGGCCGAGTGAGCAGTTCTTC,CASRQGLAGGPSEQFF
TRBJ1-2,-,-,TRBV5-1,TGCGCCAGCTCCGCGGGTGAGAACTATGGCTACACCTTC,CASSAGENYGYTF
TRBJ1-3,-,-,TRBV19,TGTGCCAGTAGTATTTATGGAAACACCATATATTTT,CASSIYGNTIYF
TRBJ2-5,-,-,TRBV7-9,TGTGCCAGCAGCCCCCAAGGGACGGTGGAGGGGGAGACCCAGTACTTC,CASSPQGTVEGETQYF
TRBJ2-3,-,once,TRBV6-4,TGTGCCAGCAGTGGGGCCCCAGATACGCAGTATTTT,CASSGAPDTQYF
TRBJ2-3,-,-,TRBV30,TGTGCCTGGAGTCTCAGCAGGTCAGGGCCTAAAGATACGCAGTATTTT,CAWSLSRSGPKDTQYF
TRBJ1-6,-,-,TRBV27,TGTGCCAGCAGTTTATATGGACAGCCCTATAATTCACCCCTCCACTTT,CASSLYGQPYNSPLHF
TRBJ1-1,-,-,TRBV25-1,TGTGCCAGCAGTGATAGCACCCAGACGGGGGGGGAAGCTTTCTTT,CASSDSTQTGGEAFF
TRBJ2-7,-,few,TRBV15,TGTGCCACCAGCAGAGTTAACTACGAGCAGTACTTC,CATSRVNYEQYF
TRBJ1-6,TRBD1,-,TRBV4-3,TGCGCCAGCAGCCAAGGACAGGGGGTCGGTTCACCCCTCCACTTT,CASSQGQGVGSPLHF
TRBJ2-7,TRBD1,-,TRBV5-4,TGTGCCAGCAGCCTGGACAGGGGCTACGAGCAGTACTTC,CASSLDRGYEQYF
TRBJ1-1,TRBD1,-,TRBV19,TGTGCCAGCGAGGGGGCCCTGAACACTGAAGCTTTCTTT,CASEGALNTEAFF
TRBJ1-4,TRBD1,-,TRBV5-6,TGTGCCAGCAGCCCACAGGGGTATGAAAAACTGTTTTTT,CASSPQGYEKLFF
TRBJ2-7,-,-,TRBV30,TGTGCCTGGAGTGGCGGGAACTACGAGCAGTACTTC,CAWSGGNYEQYF
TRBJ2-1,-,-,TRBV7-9,TGTGCCAGCAGCTTAGCCCTCAACGGTGAGCAGTTCTTC,CASSLALNGEQFF
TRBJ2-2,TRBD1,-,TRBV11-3,TGTGCCAGCAGCTTAGATCCGGCAGGGGGAAGTTTGAACACCGGGGAGCTGTTTTTT,CASSLDPAGGSLNTGELFF
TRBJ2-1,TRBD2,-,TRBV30,TGTGCCTGGAGTGGGTGGGCGGGAGACGAGCAGTTCTTC,CAWSGWAGDEQFF
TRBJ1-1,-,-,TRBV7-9,TGTGCCAGCCTGGGGCCGAACACTGAAGCTTTCTTT,CASLGPNTEAFF
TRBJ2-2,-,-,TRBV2,TGTGCCAGCAGTGAAACGGGAGCCCCCGGGGAGCTGTTTTTT,CASSETGAPGELFF
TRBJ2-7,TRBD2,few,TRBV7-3,TGTGCCAGCAGCTTGAGTGGCTCTAGCGGGATTTACGAGCAGTACTTC,CASSLSGSSGIYEQYF